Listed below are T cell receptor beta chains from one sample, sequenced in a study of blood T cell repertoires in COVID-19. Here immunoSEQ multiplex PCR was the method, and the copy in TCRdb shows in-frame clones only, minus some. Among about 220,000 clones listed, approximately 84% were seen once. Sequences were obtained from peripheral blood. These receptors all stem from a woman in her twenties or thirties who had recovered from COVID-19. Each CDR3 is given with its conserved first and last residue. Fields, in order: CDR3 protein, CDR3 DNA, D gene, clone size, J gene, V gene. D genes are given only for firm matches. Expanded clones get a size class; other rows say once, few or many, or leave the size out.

CDR3: CASSGGQWVMNTEAFF
DNA: TGTGCCAGCAGCGGGGGACAGTGGGTCATGAACACTGAAGCTTTCTTT
D: TRBD1
size: .
J: TRBJ1-1
V: TRBV9

CDR3: CASSEIELGQYNEQFF
DNA: TGTGCCAGCAGTGAAATCGAATTGGGGCAGTACAATGAGCAGTTCTTC
D: .
size: .
J: TRBJ2-1
V: TRBV25-1

CDR3: CASRERQGAETQYF
DNA: TGTGCCAGCAGAGAGAGACAGGGGGCGGAGACCCAGTACTTC
D: TRBD1
size: few
J: TRBJ2-5
V: TRBV2

CDR3: CASSSVTVDNEQFF
DNA: TGTGCCAGCAGTTCGGTGACAGTCGACAATGAGCAGTTCTTC
D: .
size: .
J: TRBJ2-1
V: TRBV28

CDR3: CASSITRSDTQYF
DNA: TGTGCCAGCAGTATCACTAGATCGGATACGCAGTATTTT
D: .
size: .
J: TRBJ2-3
V: TRBV2

CDR3: CASSSGGSSYNEQFF
DNA: TGTGCCAGCAGCTCGGGGGGGAGTTCATACAATGAGCAGTTCTTC
D: TRBD2
size: .
J: TRBJ2-1
V: TRBV9

CDR3: CASSPSSGTPSYNEQFF
DNA: TGTGCCAGCAGTCCCTCGAGCGGTACCCCTTCCTACAATGAGCAGTTCTTC
D: .
size: .
J: TRBJ2-1
V: TRBV28

CDR3: CASSQDSTGWYEQYF
DNA: TGTGCCAGCAGCCAAGATAGCACAGGGTGGTACGAGCAGTACTTC
D: .
size: .
J: TRBJ2-7
V: TRBV3-1/TRBV3-2

CDR3: CASRPAGSSGANVLTF
DNA: TGCGCCAGCAGACCAGCGGGGAGCTCTGGGGCCAACGTCCTGACTTTC
D: TRBD2
size: .
J: TRBJ2-6
V: TRBV5-1

CDR3: CASSPGSYEQYF
DNA: TGTGCCAGCAGTCCAGGCTCCTACGAGCAGTACTTC
D: .
size: .
J: TRBJ2-7
V: TRBV6-5

CDR3: CASSRPGTGGYEQYF
DNA: TGTGCCAGCAGCCGTCCCGGGACAGGGGGCTACGAGCAGTACTTC
D: TRBD1
size: .
J: TRBJ2-7
V: TRBV27

CDR3: CASSVDRGLNTGELFF
DNA: TGTGCCAGCAGCGTAGACAGGGGCTTGAACACCGGGGAGCTGTTTTTT
D: TRBD1
size: .
J: TRBJ2-2
V: TRBV9

CDR3: CASSQAVREISYEQYF
DNA: TGTGCCAGCAGCCAGGCGGTGCGGGAGATCTCCTACGAGCAGTACTTC
D: TRBD2
size: .
J: TRBJ2-7
V: TRBV11-2

CDR3: CASSPPGQASNQPQHF
DNA: TGTGCCAGCAGCCCTCCCGGACAGGCAAGCAATCAGCCCCAGCATTTT
D: TRBD1
size: few
J: TRBJ1-5
V: TRBV7-8

CDR3: CASSSRTGNTEAFF
DNA: TGCGCCAGCAGCTCGAGGACAGGGAACACTGAAGCTTTCTTT
D: TRBD1
size: once
J: TRBJ1-1
V: TRBV5-1

CDR3: CASSQRGEQPQHF
DNA: TGTGCCAGCAGCCAAAGGGGCGAACAGCCCCAGCATTTT
D: .
size: .
J: TRBJ1-5
V: TRBV14

CDR3: CASSVGGLAGNNEQFF
DNA: TGTGCCAGCAGCGTAGGGGGACTAGCGGGAAACAATGAGCAGTTCTTC
D: TRBD2
size: .
J: TRBJ2-1
V: TRBV9

CDR3: CASSLTGGGSNQPQHF
DNA: TGTGCCAGCAGCTTAACAGGGGGAGGAAGCAATCAGCCCCAGCATTTT
D: TRBD1
size: .
J: TRBJ1-5
V: TRBV7-8

CDR3: CASSVARGNEQFF
DNA: TGTGCCAGCAGCGTAGCTAGGGGGAATGAGCAGTTCTTC
D: .
size: .
J: TRBJ2-1
V: TRBV9

CDR3: CASSLRGSYGYTF
DNA: TGTGCCAGCAGTTTACGGGGGTCCTATGGCTACACCTTC
D: .
size: once
J: TRBJ1-2
V: TRBV28

CDR3: CASSLLSGGRDTQYF
DNA: TGTGCCAGCAGCTTACTGAGCGGGGGGAGGGATACGCAGTATTTT
D: TRBD2
size: .
J: TRBJ2-3
V: TRBV7-9

CDR3: CASSFGTGGSPLHF
DNA: TGTGCCAGCAGTTTTGGGACAGGGGGTTCACCCCTCCACTTT
D: TRBD1
size: .
J: TRBJ1-6
V: TRBV6-5

CDR3: CASSVPGGAFYGYTF
DNA: TGTGCCAGCAGCGTCCCGGGGGGCGCCTTCTATGGCTACACCTTC
D: .
size: .
J: TRBJ1-2
V: TRBV5-8

CDR3: CSVERQSYSNQPQHF
DNA: TGCAGCGTTGAACGACAGAGTTATAGCAATCAGCCCCAGCATTTT
D: .
size: once
J: TRBJ1-5
V: TRBV29-1

CDR3: CASSPRLVTGDEETQYF
DNA: TGTGCCAGCTCACCCCGACTCGTGACAGGGGACGAAGAGACCCAGTACTTC
D: TRBD1
size: .
J: TRBJ2-5
V: TRBV18

CDR3: CASSRRPGLAGGERHEQYF
DNA: TGTGCCAGCAGTCGTAGACCGGGACTAGCGGGAGGGGAGAGACACGAGCAGTACTTC
D: TRBD2
size: .
J: TRBJ2-7
V: TRBV9

CDR3: CASSLPTKGAHTGELFF
DNA: TGTGCCAGCAGTTTACCTACGAAGGGGGCGCACACCGGGGAGCTGTTTTTT
D: TRBD1
size: .
J: TRBJ2-2
V: TRBV28

CDR3: CASSLYSGQIYEQYF
DNA: TGCGCCAGCAGCTTGTATTCTGGCCAGATCTACGAGCAGTACTTC
D: .
size: once
J: TRBJ2-7
V: TRBV5-1

CDR3: CASSLAAGGEVGGHEQYF
DNA: TGTGCCAGCAGCTTGGCAGCGGGGGGCGAGGTCGGGGGCCACGAGCAGTACTTC
D: TRBD2
size: once
J: TRBJ2-7
V: TRBV5-6